This T cell receptor (beta chain) was sequenced for a study of T cell responses to AZD1222 COVID-19 vaccine. Study-level information: Second-dose intervals near 4 or 12 weeks were combined. Whole-study findings and limits: Nearly half of spike-specific TCRs reportedly target unmutated variant regions.

Data came from immunoSEQ multiplex PCR; TCRdb stores just in-frame clones and leaves some out. The data show 25,000 to 35,000 clones, roughly 92% seen once. CDR3 length: 14 amino acids. Per the germline V gene, CDR1 is SGHRS and CDR2 is YFSETQ. J was trimmed by 7 bases and V by 6 bases; bases with no gene match: 12. Worth noting for this clone: Its specificity is not known.

This chain uses TRBV5-1 with TRBJ1-1, with 7 nucleotides matching TRBD1. The sample consisted of peripheral blood, taken on day 0 of AZD1222 vaccination. The clonotype was recovered from an adult in good health. The CDR3 nucleotides are TGCGCCAGCATGTGGGACAGCACCAACGGTGAAGCTTTCTTT. Protein sequence: CASMWDSTNGEAFF.